This T cell receptor beta chain derives from a study of T cell responses to AZD1222 COVID-19 vaccine. The data were produced by immunoSEQ multiplex PCR, yet TCRdb's version contains in-frame clones alone and is incomplete. The table has 140,000 to 150,000 clones, 80% to 90% seen once. Notes on this clone: The antigen is undetermined.

The CDR3 runs 11 residues. Trimming stripped 4 bases from V and 5 bases from J, with 6 bases between. The germline V gene has CDR1 MDHEN and CDR2 SYDVKM. Study-level results: Increased Spike-specific TCR breadth and depth were observed after two AZD1222 doses. Vaccine-associated CD4 TCRs ranged over spike, dominating at 160-218 and 743-854. Clonal diversity was possibly underestimated, and the donors were mostly white British, with more females. Recipients of AZD1222 seropositive at baseline numbered only 6 or 7.

This TCR came from an adult in good health. The chain is built from TRBV28 and TRBJ2-7; D is unresolved. Sequenced material: peripheral blood, taken on day 0 of AZD1222 vaccination. CDR3 in DNA: TGTGCCAGCAGTTATTGGAACGAGCAGTACTTC. Translating it yields CASSYWNEQYF.